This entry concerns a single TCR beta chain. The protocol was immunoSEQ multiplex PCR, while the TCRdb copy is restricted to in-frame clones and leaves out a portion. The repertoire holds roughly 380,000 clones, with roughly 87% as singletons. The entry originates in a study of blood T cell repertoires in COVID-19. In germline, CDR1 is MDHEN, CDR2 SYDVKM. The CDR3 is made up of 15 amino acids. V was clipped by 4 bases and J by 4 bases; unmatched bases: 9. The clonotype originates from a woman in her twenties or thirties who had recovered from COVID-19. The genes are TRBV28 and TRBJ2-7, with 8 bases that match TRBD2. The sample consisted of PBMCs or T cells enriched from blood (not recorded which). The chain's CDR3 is CASSWPGLGRYEQYF. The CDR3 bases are TGTGCCAGCAGTTGGCCGGGACTAGGACGATACGAGCAGTACTTC.